This T cell receptor (beta chain) comes out of a study of T cells in Graves' hyperthyroidism and ophthalmopathy. Findings of the study overall: By a 13 V-J model, ophthalmopathy was set apart from stable hyperthyroidism. Blood also contained most expanded thyroid clonotypes above 0.001. Ophthalmopathy, as predicted by the model, came a median around 6.7 months after the prediction.

The V gene's germline CDR1 is MNHEY and CDR2 SVGAGI. Deletions cut 0 bases from V and 6 bases from J, with 17 bases between. The CDR3 runs to 16 residues. Regions amplified from RNA transcripts were the TCR beta CDR3 regions. First-round RT-PCR of the TCR CDR3 relied on the HTBI primer set. TCRdb independently ran MiXCR on the multiplex PCR reads; one entry per CDR3 protein. The sample lists roughly 400,000 distinct CDR3 sequences, 25% occurring once. Concerning this clonotype itself: No antigen is known for it.

The sequence was collected from a man aged 50 or older with Graves' hyperthyroidism. What was sequenced was blood. The gene calls are TRBV6-5 and TRBJ1-1, with D perhaps matching TRBD1 (5 bases). In nucleotides, the CDR3 is TGTGCCAGCAGTTACTCTGATAACAGAGGGGTCCCTGAAGCTTTCTTT. Translated, it gives CASSYSDNRGVPEAFF.